The subject of this entry is one T cell receptor beta chain. The antigen remains unidentified. These data are taken from a study of cytomegalovirus exposure and HLA in healthy donors. Whole-study findings and limits: Another analysis was done later, and it associated roughly 15,000 TCR beta sequences with HLA alleles at 0.05 false discovery rate. CMV serostatus was the sole immune exposure information available.

Both 60 Vbeta primers and 13 Jbeta primers went into the PCR. Libraries were prepared by immunoSEQ multiplex PCR; TCRdb keeps only in-frame clonotypes and omits some of them. The table includes fewer than 250,000 clones, more than 75% detected once. V dropped 3 bases and J dropped 3 bases, with 14 bases sitting between them. The germline gives CDR1 SQVTM, CDR2 ANQGSEA. The CDR3 has 14 amino acids. The chain carries TRBV29-1 and TRBJ1-2; D is perhaps TRBD1 (6 bases). The receptor comes from a woman aged 50 to 65 in good health and CMV-seronegative. What was sequenced was PBMCs. CDR3 bases: TGCAGCGTTGAGGCACAGGGTATCGACTATGGCTACACCTTC. Protein product: CSVEAQGIDYGYTF.